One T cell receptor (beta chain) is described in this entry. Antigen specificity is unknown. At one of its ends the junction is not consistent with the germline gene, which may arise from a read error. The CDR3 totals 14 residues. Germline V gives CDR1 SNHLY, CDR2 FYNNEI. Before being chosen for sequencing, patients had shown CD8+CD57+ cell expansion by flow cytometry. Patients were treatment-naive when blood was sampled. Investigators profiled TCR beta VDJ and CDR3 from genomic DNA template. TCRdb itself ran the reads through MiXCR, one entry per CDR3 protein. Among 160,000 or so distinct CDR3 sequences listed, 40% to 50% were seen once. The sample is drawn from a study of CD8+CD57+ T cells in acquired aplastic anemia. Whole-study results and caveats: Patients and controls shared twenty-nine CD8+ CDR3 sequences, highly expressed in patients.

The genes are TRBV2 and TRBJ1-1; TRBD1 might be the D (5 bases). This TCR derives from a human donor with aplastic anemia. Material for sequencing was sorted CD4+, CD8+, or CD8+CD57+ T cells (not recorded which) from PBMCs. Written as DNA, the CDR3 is TGTGCCAGCAGTGTCGACAGTTATAACACTGAAGCTTCCTTT. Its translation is CASSVDSYNTEASF.